This T cell receptor (beta chain) was sequenced in a study of blood T cell repertoires in COVID-19. The overall study: COVID-19 samples collected from the United States, Italy and Spain covered acute and convalescent phases. The analysed material was cDNA or gDNA that came from T cells, B-cell-depleted T cells, or PBMCs.

Germline CDR1 reads MNHEY; CDR2 reads SVGAGI. This CDR3 has 13 residues. The germline V and J ends were trimmed by 2 bases and 4 bases, with 8 bases remaining between them. In the original processing: Estimated nucleated cell counts came from reference gene primer amplification. Assay used: immunoSEQ multiplex PCR; TCRdb lists only in-frame clones, some missing. D and trimming were read from the DNA, whereas the V and J calls and clone size are those reported in that table. The profile covers about 200,000 clones, with about nine tenths appearing a single time and roughly 1.6% taken by the ten largest.

This clonotype was obtained from a young man with active or convalescent COVID-19. The sequencing sample was made of peripheral blood. The chain links TRBV6-5 to TRBJ1-2; D uncertain. Here the CDR3 DNA reads TGTGCCAGCAGTTACGGAGGACCCTATGGCTACACCTTC. As protein: CASSYGGPYGYTF.